This entry lists 14 T cell receptor beta chains sequenced from one sample in a study of OX40 agonist ivuxolimab in advanced cancers. Data came from immunoSEQ multiplex PCR; TCRdb stores just in-frame clones and leaves some out. The sample carries about 120,000 clones, around 91% recorded once. Sequences were derived from CD4+ or CD8+ T cells sorted from blood, sampled in a trial of the OX40 agonist ivuxolimab. Source of these receptors: an adult with an advanced solid tumor such as melanoma, head and neck, liver or kidney cancer.

The chain uses TRBV19 and TRBJ1-1; unclear D gene. The CDR3 covers 14 residues. Trimming left V 5 bases short and J 4 bases short, with 14 bases between. CDR1 and CDR2 (germline): LNHDA, SQIVND (reference sequence). CDR3 in DNA: TGTGCCAGTAGTTCAGAGGGCTGGAGCACTGAAGCTTTCTTT. Amino acids: CASSSEGWSTEAFF.

This sequence joins TRBV2 and TRBJ1-2; possible D gene TRBD1, 5 bases. CDR3 size: 14 residues. V was pared by 5 bases and J by 2 bases, with 12 bases between. Germline values: CDR1 SNHLY, CDR2 FYNNEI. The CDR3 sequence is CASSPRQLNYGYTF. DNA for the CDR3: TGTGCCAGCAGTCCGAGACAGCTAAACTATGGCTACACCTTC.

This clone was counted only a few times. V and J are TRBV21-1 and TRBJ1-2; no DNA check was done on the table's D call, TRBD1. TRBV21-1 is given as a pseudogene. This CDR3 is built from 17 residues. CDR3 amino acids: CASTPTYNRGQGGGYTF. The CDR3 DNA is TGTGCCAGCACCCCTACTTATAACAGGGGGCAAGGAGGTGGCTACACCTTC.

The chain couples TRBV9 to TRBJ2-3; no definite D call. The germline V and J ends were trimmed by 0 bases and 1 base, with 3 bases remaining between them. Germline V lookup: CDR1 SGDLS, CDR2 YYNGEE. This CDR3 is 13 amino acids long. The CDR3 reads CASSVVGTDTQYF. The CDR3 nucleotides read TGTGCCAGCAGCGTAGTTGGCACAGATACGCAGTATTTT.

This chain uses TRBV25-1 with TRBJ1-3; D not certain. Germline lookup yields CDR1 MGHDK and CDR2 SYGVNS. The CDR3 runs to 14 residues. V was cut by 3 bases and J by 4 bases, with 10 bases left in between. For the CDR3, the DNA is TGTGCCAGCAGTGACCGCCTCTTCGGAAACACCATATATTTT. It codes for CASSDRLFGNTIYF.

The V and J genes are TRBV9 and TRBJ2-2, with D hard to call. Germline loops: CDR1 SGDLS, CDR2 YYNGEE. The length of the CDR3 is 15 residues. V was clipped by 0 bases and J by 1 base, with 7 bases between them. For the CDR3, the DNA is TGTGCCAGCAGCGTAGAGCATCAGAACACCGGGGAGCTGTTTTTT. The encoded protein is CASSVEHQNTGELFF.

This chain links TRBV6-1 with TRBJ1-6; D ambiguous. The V gene lost 5 bases and the J gene lost 0 bases, with 5 bases spanning the gap. Germline lookup yields CDR1 MNHNS and CDR2 SASEGT. This CDR3 contains 14 residues. CDR3 loop: CASSRSSYNSPLHF. The CDR3 DNA reads TGTGCCAGCAGTAGGAGCTCCTATAATTCACCCCTCCACTTT.

CDR3 amino acids: CASRFSGETQYF. The CDR3 DNA sequence: TGTGCCAGCCGCTTCTCGGGGGAGACCCAGTACTTC. The rearrangement joins TRBV6-6 to TRBJ2-5, with a tentative D call TRBD2 (5 bases). The V end was cut by 8 bases, the J end by 5 bases, with 12 bases between. Germline V gene data show CDR1 as MNHNY and CDR2 as SVGAGI (reference sequence). The length of the CDR3 is 12 residues.

J is TRBJ2-7 and V is TRBV30, with D maybe TRBD2 (5 bases). Deletions cut 2 bases from V and 2 bases from J, with 10 bases between. Germline CDR1 GTSNPN, CDR2 SVGIG (reference sequence). The CDR3 runs 13 residues. The CDR3 nucleotides are TGTGCCTGGAGTTCCCTAGCAGCCTACGAGCAGTACTTC. Translation: CAWSSLAAYEQYF.

The chain couples TRBV7-2 to TRBJ1-6; D gene ambiguous. V lost 6 bases, J lost 7 bases, and 4 bases lay in between. CDR3 length equals 11 residues. Germline CDR1 reads SGHTA; CDR2 reads FQGNSA. The CDR3: CASRNNSPLHF. The CDR3 coding sequence is TGTGCCAGCAGGAACAATTCACCCCTCCACTTT. Filled out from reference TRBV7-2 and TRBJ1-6, the complete variable domain reads GAGVSQSPSNKVTEKGKDVELRCDPISGHTALYWYRQSLGQGLEFLIYFQGNSAPDKSGLPSDRFSAERTGGSVSTLTIQRTQQEDSAVYLCASRNNSPLHFGNGTRLTVT.

A single count supports this clone. The CDR3 bases are TGTGCCAGCAGTTTAGGCGGTCAGCCCCAGCATTTT. Translating gives CASSLGGQPQHF. The genes are TRBV6-1 and TRBJ1-5, with D uncertain. Trimming shortened V by 5 bases and J by 6 bases, and 8 bases separated the two germline ends. Germline V gene data show CDR1 as MNHNS and CDR2 as SASEGT. CDR3 size: 12 residues.

The chain carries TRBV2 and TRBJ1-6; D uncertain. V lost 1 base, J lost 8 bases, and 9 bases lay in between. CDR3 length: 14 residues. The germline V gene has CDR1 SNHLY and CDR2 FYNNEI. The CDR3 DNA reads as TGTGCCAGCAGTGAAGACGGCACGTATTCACCCCTCCACTTT. It codes for CASSEDGTYSPLHF.

The rearrangement links TRBV19 to TRBJ1-2, with D perhaps TRBD1 (6 bases). V was clipped by 6 bases and J by 7 bases, with 12 bases between them. There are 12 residues in the CDR3. The germline V gene has CDR1 LNHDA and CDR2 SQIVND (reference sequence). This CDR3 is CASSLTGTGYTF. The CDR3 DNA follows: TGTGCCAGTAGCCTGACAGGCACTGGCTACACCTTC.

The chain uses TRBV6-5 and TRBJ1-5, with D uncertain. Germline V lookup: CDR1 MNHEY, CDR2 SVGAGI. V was trimmed by 6 bases and J by 0 bases, leaving 9 bases between them. This CDR3 is 14 amino acids long. The chain's CDR3 is CASSPSYSNQPQHF. The CDR3 coding sequence is TGTGCCAGCAGCCCCAGCTATAGCAATCAGCCCCAGCATTTT.